This T cell receptor beta chain was recovered during a study of graft-versus-host responses after intestinal transplantation. Background on the study: All recipients were transplanted with multivisceral, liver-intestinal, or isolated intestinal grafts. Recipients uniformly received anti-thymocyte globulin induction, followed by tacrolimus and steroids for about 3 years. Study-wide findings and caveats: Recipient bone marrow held GvH clones, some seen earlier in ileum or blood. High graft-versus-host to host-versus-graft clonal ratios were found in allografts of patients who had graft-donor T cell macrochimerism.

Germline CDR1 reads MNHEY; CDR2 reads SVGAGI. The ends were cut back, 2 bases at V and 0 bases at J, with 10 bases in the middle. CDR3 length equals 15 residues. This clone has a single count. What it recognizes is unknown. Clones were sequenced by immunoSEQ multiplex PCR, and TCRdb holds only the in-frame ones, with some missing. The sample lists tens of thousands of clones, over 80% occurring once. Sequences were derived from PBMCs, sampled about 260 days after intestinal transplant. This chain links TRBV6-5 with TRBJ1-1; D remains ambiguous. This TCR derives from a human patient who received an intestinal transplant, so some T cells may come from the graft donor. DNA for the CDR3: TGTGCCAGCAGTTACAGTATCAGCATGAACACTGAAGCTTTCTTT. Translated: CASSYSISMNTEAFF.